The entry below describes one T cell receptor beta chain. This sample's TCRbeta library carried unique molecular identifier barcodes. TCRdb passed the PCR reads through MiXCR, listing each CDR3 protein once. The profile shows over 550,000 distinct CDR3 sequences, 8% to 11% of them singletons. This CDR3 comprises 15 residues. The V gene end was trimmed by 7 bases and the J gene end by 10 bases; junction bases not matched to a gene: 15. This sample is drawn from a study of T-cell reconstitution after alpha-beta-depleted transplantation in children. This TCR came from a human donor who donated a stem cell graft to a child with acute myeloid leukemia. The chain couples TRBV12-3 or TRBV12-4 to TRBJ2-1, with 8 bases matching TRBD2. Here the sequenced sample was PBMCs from the stem cell graft donor, taken from the stem cell graft. DNA of the CDR3: TGTGCCAGCACCTTGGAGAGTAGCGGGGCCACCGAGCAGTTCTTC. This sequence encodes CASTLESSGATEQFF.